The rows below give T cell receptor beta chains drawn from one sample of a study of monozygotic twins with inflammatory bowel disease. TCRdb reanalyzed the 5' RACE reads, giving one entry per CDR3 protein sequence and no DNA. The clone table shows about 210,000 distinct CDR3 sequences, with the ten largest holding 7.5% to 9.5%. Material for sequencing was blood. These receptors all come from a human donor with ulcerative colitis or Crohn's disease, or a healthy co-twin of an affected twin (not recorded which). Each CDR3 is given with its conserved first and last residue. Each record gives: CDR3 protein, J gene, V gene.

cdr3_aa: CSGGTAYGYTF; j_call: TRBJ1-2; v_call: TRBV29-1
cdr3_aa: CASSQGVAGAYEQFF; j_call: TRBJ2-1; v_call: TRBV3-1
cdr3_aa: CASSSYMGNTIYF; j_call: TRBJ1-3; v_call: TRBV6-5
cdr3_aa: CASSPPGQGISEAFF; j_call: TRBJ1-1; v_call: TRBV7-9
cdr3_aa: CASSLVLAASYNEQFF; j_call: TRBJ2-1; v_call: TRBV7-8
cdr3_aa: CSARGRQGGTDTQYF; j_call: TRBJ2-3; v_call: TRBV20-1
cdr3_aa: CASSQAGEEGNSPLHF; j_call: TRBJ1-6; v_call: TRBV5-1
cdr3_aa: CASSLSAGVEGNTIYF; j_call: TRBJ1-3; v_call: TRBV5-1
cdr3_aa: CAWTGQGTGELFF; j_call: TRBJ2-2; v_call: TRBV30
cdr3_aa: CASSFGESYEQYF; j_call: TRBJ2-7; v_call: TRBV5-1
cdr3_aa: CASSLTPAREQFF; j_call: TRBJ2-1; v_call: TRBV7-3
cdr3_aa: CASSTSGATDTQYF; j_call: TRBJ2-3; v_call: TRBV2
cdr3_aa: CSARVPQRPEAFF; j_call: TRBJ1-1; v_call: TRBV20-1
cdr3_aa: CASSLVGDNTEAFF; j_call: TRBJ1-1; v_call: TRBV11-2
cdr3_aa: CSARAGLAGNTGELFF; j_call: TRBJ2-2; v_call: TRBV20-1
cdr3_aa: CASSFQGGMNTEAFF; j_call: TRBJ1-1; v_call: TRBV5-1
cdr3_aa: CSARLGIQETQYF; j_call: TRBJ2-5; v_call: TRBV20-1
cdr3_aa: CASSLAGTEYGYTF; j_call: TRBJ1-2; v_call: TRBV11-2
cdr3_aa: CSVVDRVGSGYTF; j_call: TRBJ1-2; v_call: TRBV20-1
cdr3_aa: CASSSLWGRETQYF; j_call: TRBJ2-5; v_call: TRBV5-6
cdr3_aa: CASSPIISRRQKNLEQFF; j_call: TRBJ2-1; v_call: TRBV6-5
cdr3_aa: CASSQDRQTGEGYTF; j_call: TRBJ1-2; v_call: TRBV4-1
cdr3_aa: CASSLLGAGAQDTGELFF; j_call: TRBJ2-2; v_call: TRBV12-3/TRBV12-4
cdr3_aa: CSVEEQGPNYEQYF; j_call: TRBJ2-7; v_call: TRBV29-1
cdr3_aa: CASKQERGAYEQYF; j_call: TRBJ2-7; v_call: TRBV7-2
cdr3_aa: CASSERQGGIYSNQPQHF; j_call: TRBJ1-5; v_call: TRBV6-1
cdr3_aa: CASSYGGAEQPQHF; j_call: TRBJ1-5; v_call: TRBV7-9
cdr3_aa: CASSPPSTVPIQYF; j_call: TRBJ2-4; v_call: TRBV18
cdr3_aa: CASSQRAARGYGNTIYF; j_call: TRBJ1-3; v_call: TRBV3-1
cdr3_aa: CASSPVMSQETQYF; j_call: TRBJ2-5; v_call: TRBV7-7
cdr3_aa: CASSALAGVKTQYF; j_call: TRBJ2-5; v_call: TRBV3-1
cdr3_aa: CSARLADYEQYF; j_call: TRBJ2-7; v_call: TRBV20-1
cdr3_aa: CASSQDTGLGTNGEAFF; j_call: TRBJ1-1; v_call: TRBV4-2
cdr3_aa: CASSTGQGGADTQYF; j_call: TRBJ2-3; v_call: TRBV5-1
cdr3_aa: CASSKEQISYEQYF; j_call: TRBJ2-7; v_call: TRBV9
cdr3_aa: CAWSVLPQSSYEQYF; j_call: TRBJ2-7; v_call: TRBV30
cdr3_aa: CASSSRERTSGETQYF; j_call: TRBJ2-5; v_call: TRBV6-5